The 9 T cell receptor beta chains given below trace back to one sample, sequenced in a study of T cells in Graves' hyperthyroidism and ophthalmopathy. TCR beta CDR3 regions were amplified from RNA. The study used the HTBI primer set for a first-round RT-PCR of the TCR CDR3. TCRdb re-analysed the multiplex PCR reads in MiXCR, keeping a single row per CDR3 protein. The sample holds about 560,000 distinct CDR3 sequences, approximately 16% seen once. Sequencing was carried out using blood. The receptors were gathered from a woman aged 18-30 years with Graves' hyperthyroidism.

This clonotype came up many times. The chain combines TRBV6-1 with TRBJ2-1; 12 bases match TRBD2. Germline V gene data show CDR1 as MNHNS and CDR2 as SASEGT. V shed 6 bases and J 4 bases; nucleotides not matched to a gene: 7. CDR3 size: 16 residues. The CDR3 nucleotides read TGTGCCAGCAGCAAGACTAGCGGGGGCCTTTACAATGAGCAGTTCTTC. Translated: CASSKTSGGLYNEQFF.

This clonotype was detected many times. V and J are TRBV6-2 or TRBV6-3 and TRBJ2-3; TRBD2 might be the D (5 bases). Per germline, CDR1 MNHEY and CDR2 SVGEGT. Trimming cost V 8 bases and J 8 bases, with 11 bases left between them. The CDR3 consists of 11 residues. The CDR3 region is CASQRGGTQYF. The CDR3 region has the DNA TGTGCCAGCCAACGGGGTGGTACGCAGTATTTT.

This clonotype was seen at least ten times. CDR3 nucleotides: TGTGCCAGCAGTTACGCGTCGATGCAACCCCGCGGGAGGGCCTACGAGCAGTACTTC. Translated: CASSYASMQPRGRAYEQYF. V usage is TRBV6-2 or TRBV6-3 and J usage is TRBJ2-7; 9 bases are shared with TRBD2. The CDR3 length is 19 residues. V was pared by 2 bases and J by 2 bases, with 16 bases of the junction left unmatched. Germline loops: CDR1 MNHEY, CDR2 SVGEGT.

J is TRBJ2-5 and V is TRBV5-8, with 7 positions matching TRBD1. CDR1 and CDR2 (germline): SGHTS, YDEGEE. This CDR3 has 13 residues. The V and J ends lost 6 bases and 12 bases, in that order; junction bases with no gene match: 14. CDR3 loop: CASNRQGIRTEYF. As DNA, the CDR3 is TGTGCCAGCAACCGACAGGGTATACGAACAGAGTACTTC.

Only a few counts were recorded for this clonotype. The chain recombines TRBV7-2 with TRBJ2-1; TRBD2 aligns across 10 bases. V was pared by 5 bases and J by 0 bases, with 4 bases of the junction left unmatched. In germline, CDR1 is SGHTA, CDR2 FQGNSA. This CDR3 has 16 residues. CDR3 DNA: TGTGCCAGCAGCCACCCTAGCGGGAGCTCCTACAATGAGCAGTTCTTC. The encoded protein is CASSHPSGSSYNEQFF.

This clonotype has a count of ten or more. The CDR3 protein is CASRNWGLLSSYNEQFF. The CDR3 nucleotides are TGTGCCAGCAGAAACTGGGGGCTCCTCAGCTCCTACAATGAGCAGTTCTTC. The genes are TRBV7-9 and TRBJ2-1; tentatively, D is TRBD1 (6 bases). The CDR3 is made up of 17 amino acids. Germline CDR1 and CDR2: SEHNR and FQNEAQ (reference sequence). V was cut by 6 bases and J by 0 bases, with 18 bases left in between.

This chain connects TRBV15 to TRBJ1-1, with D tentatively TRBD1 (6 bases). The CDR3 covers 16 residues. V dropped 0 bases and J dropped 6 bases, with 17 bases sitting between them. The germline gives CDR1 LNHNV, CDR2 YYDKDF (reference sequence). The CDR3 sequence: CATSRDKDSFRAEAFF. The DNA of the CDR3 is TGTGCCACCAGCAGAGATAAGGACAGCTTTCGGGCTGAAGCTTTCTTT. The entire variable domain, with the rest obtained from reference TRBV15 and TRBJ1-1, is as follows: DAMVIQNPRYQVTQFGKPVTLSCSQTLNHNVMYWYQQKSSQAPKLLFHYYDKDFNNEADTPDNFQSRRPNTSFCFLDIRSPGLGDTAMYLCATSRDKDSFRAEAFFGQGTRLTVV.

The chain has TRBV6-2 or TRBV6-3 and TRBJ1-3; 7 nucleotides align to TRBD1. This CDR3 has 17 amino acids. The V gene end was trimmed by 7 bases and the J gene end by 0 bases; junction bases not matched to a gene: 12. Looked up from germline, CDR1 is MNHEY and CDR2 is SVGEGT. The CDR3 DNA sequence: TGTGCCAGCATAGACCGGGACAGACTTATCTCTGGAAACACCATATATTTT. Residues: CASIDRDRLISGNTIYF.

This clonotype was recorded many times. CDR3 amino acids: CASSSDRVSGELFF. The CDR3 nucleotides are TGTGCCAGCAGCTCTGACAGGGTCAGCGGGGAGCTGTTTTTT. The V call is TRBV11-3, the J call TRBJ2-2; TRBD1 matches at 7 bases. The V gene's germline CDR1 is SGHNT and CDR2 YENEEA. V lost 4 bases to trimming and J lost 7 bases; unmatched junction nucleotides: 6. The CDR3 runs to 14 residues.